The 8 T cell receptor beta chains given below trace back to one sample, sequenced in a study of regulatory T cells in long-lasting Graves disease. Library construction for TCR beta used iRepertoire HTBI primers and Arm-PCR of CDR3 regions. TCRdb reprocessed the multiplex PCR reads with MiXCR, giving one entry per CDR3 protein. The sample includes hundreds of thousands of distinct CDR3 sequences, roughly 20% of them seen just once. Time point in this sample: persistent/refractory GD, antithyroid drugs over 5 years with positive TRAb. TCR sequences were obtained from RNA taken from PBMCs. This specimen consisted of peripheral blood mononuclear cells (PBMCs), obtained when the disease was refractory, from a patient treated with antithyroid drugs. These receptors were collected from a female donor with Graves disease.

There are a few counts of this clonotype. A single base separates this from a much larger clone, so it may be a read error. V gene TRBV20-1 combines with J gene TRBJ2-7; 9 bases agree with TRBD1. This CDR3 is 14 amino acids long. V was pared by 5 bases and J by 5 bases, with 10 bases of the junction left unmatched. Germline CDR1 is DFQATT and CDR2 is SNEGSKA (reference sequence). CDR3 sequence (DNA): TGCAGTGCTGCCGGGACAGGGTTGCTGCACGAGCAGTACTTC. It is translated as CSAAGTGLLHEQYF.

The chain employs TRBV12-3 or TRBV12-4 and TRBJ1-1, with TRBD1 identical over 8 bases. V shed 1 base and J 3 bases; nucleotides not matched to a gene: 7. The CDR3 loop spans 16 amino acids. CDR3: CASSLVSGGLDTEAFF. The CDR3, as DNA: TGTGCCAGCAGTTTAGTCTCAGGGGGCTTAGACACTGAAGCTTTCTTT.

This clonotype was recorded only once. The rearrangement uses TRBV2 and TRBJ2-3; D unresolved. V dropped 4 bases and J dropped 1 base, with 12 bases sitting between them. The length of the CDR3 is 15 residues. From germline, CDR1 is SNHLY and CDR2 FYNNEI. The CDR3 loop reads CASSGGLSGTDTQYF. The CDR3 region has the DNA TGTGCCAGCAGTGGGGGTCTGAGCGGCACAGATACGCAGTATTTT.

The chain carries TRBV5-1 and TRBJ1-1, with 8 bases fitting TRBD1. V was pared by 4 bases and J by 5 bases, with 10 bases of the junction left unmatched. Germline CDR1 reads SGHRS; CDR2 reads YFSETQ. This CDR3 has 15 amino acids. DNA of the CDR3: TGCGCCAGCAGCCCTCGCCCAGGGGGCTTAACTGAAGCTTTCTTT. Protein: CASSPRPGGLTEAFF.

This clonotype was counted at least ten times. The V gene is TRBV28, the J gene TRBJ2-6; tentatively, D is TRBD1 (5 bases). Germline CDR1 is MDHEN and CDR2 is SYDVKM. The CDR3 totals 17 residues. Trimming shortened V by 3 bases and J by 0 bases, and 12 bases separated the two germline ends. This chain's CDR3 is CASSFSRVASGANVLTF. CDR3 sequence (DNA): TGTGCCAGCAGTTTTAGCAGGGTCGCCTCTGGGGCCAACGTCCTGACTTTC.

The V call is TRBV4-2, the J call TRBJ1-2; D not certain. With 0 bases removed from V and 2 bases from J, the gap between germline ends came to 10 bases. Looked up from germline, CDR1 is LGHNA and CDR2 is YNFKEQ. The CDR3 consists of 15 residues. The CDR3 DNA follows: TGTGCCAGCAGCCAAGATGTTGTCCGGAACTATGGCTACACCTTC. This gives the protein CASSQDVVRNYGYTF.

Many counts were recorded for this clonotype. The genes are TRBV7-8 and TRBJ1-5; D unclear. This CDR3 has 14 amino acids. The V gene lost 3 bases and the J gene lost 7 bases, with 13 bases spanning the gap. Germline V CDR1 and CDR2: SGHVS, FQNEAQ. Here the CDR3 reads CASSFRPNGQPQHF. The CDR3, as DNA: TGTGCCAGCAGCTTTAGACCCAACGGCCAGCCCCAGCATTTT.

The chain employs TRBV29-1 and TRBJ2-7; 10 bases are shared with TRBD2. This CDR3 has 15 amino acids. V shed 6 bases and J 1 base; nucleotides not matched to a gene: 9. Per the germline V gene, CDR1 is SQVTM and CDR2 is ANQGSEA. CDR3 residues: CSVRTGTSASYEQYF. The CDR3 nucleotides are TGCAGCGTGAGGACCGGGACTAGCGCTTCCTACGAGCAGTACTTC.